Following are 23 T cell receptor beta chains from one sample sequenced in a study of blood T cell repertoires in COVID-19 (dated by TCRdb to 2018 to 2020). Library method: the immunoSEQ multiplex PCR assay. In its TCRdb copy, this immuneACCESS table keeps in-frame sequences only and misses some clones. Where compared with another copy, unresolved V genes explain less than half of these, and the others have no known cause. Here the sample has more than 45,000 clones; 65% to 85% occur a single time. The leading ten clones occupy 16% of the sample. The specimen was peripheral blood. The receptors derive from a man aged 35 to 55 with acute or convalescent COVID-19.

This sequence joins TRBV6-2 or TRBV6-3 and TRBJ2-1; 12 bases map to TRBD1. Trimming at V came to 6 bases and at J to 3 bases, leaving 9 bases not matched to a gene. Looked up from germline, CDR1 is MNHEY and CDR2 is SVGEGT. The CDR3 covers 17 residues. Written as DNA, the CDR3 is TGTGCCAGCAGCCCTAGGGACAGGGGGCCCAACTACAATGAGCAGTTCTTC. Protein product: CASSPRDRGPNYNEQFF.

Only a few counts were recorded for this clone. This chain links TRBV5-1 with TRBJ1-1, with D unresolved. The V and J ends lost 0 bases and 1 base respectively, with 10 bases between them. The CDR3 contains 15 residues. CDR1 and CDR2 (germline): SGHRS, YFSETQ. The CDR3, as DNA: TGCGCCAGCAGCTTGGTAAAGGAGGGGAACACTGAAGCTTTCTTT. Its protein product is CASSLVKEGNTEAFF.

The chain couples TRBV5-6 to TRBJ2-4, with 7 bases matching TRBD1. Germline assignment: CDR1 SGHDT and CDR2 YYEEEE. V lost 1 base to trimming and J lost 8 bases; unmatched junction nucleotides: 12. The CDR3 totals 16 residues. Here the CDR3 reads CASSLSGFFQGDIQYF. The CDR3 DNA sequence: TGTGCCAGCAGCTTGTCAGGGTTTTTCCAGGGGGACATTCAGTACTTC.

The chain uses TRBV5-5 and TRBJ2-7, with TRBD1 identical over 11 bases. Germline assignment: CDR1 SGHKS and CDR2 YYEKEE (reference sequence). The CDR3 has 16 residues. V trimming: 4 bases; J trimming: 5 bases; junction bases outside the gene matches: 11. CDR3 region: CASSARGWGQGDEQYF. In nucleotides, the CDR3 is TGTGCCAGCAGCGCTCGAGGGTGGGGACAGGGGGACGAGCAGTACTTC.

In its sample, this clone was seen once. The chain employs TRBV3-1 (or the pseudogene TRBV3-2) and TRBJ1-4, with 7 nucleotides matching TRBD1. CDR3 size: 16 residues. Trimming removed 2 bases from V and 4 bases from J; junction bases left unmatched: 7. CDR1 and CDR2 from the germline V gene are LGHDT and YNNKEL (reference sequence). CDR3 region: CASSQRQGGGNEKLFF. DNA for the CDR3: TGTGCCAGCAGCCAACGACAGGGAGGAGGTAATGAAAAACTGTTTTTT.

This chain uses TRBV6-1 with TRBJ2-3; maybe TRBD2 (5 bases). The V and J ends lost 5 bases and 3 bases respectively, with 12 bases between them. This CDR3 has 14 residues. The V gene's germline CDR1 is MNHNS and CDR2 SASEGT. The CDR3 region is CASSWVGSTDTQYF. The CDR3 nucleotides are TGTGCCAGCAGTTGGGTGGGGAGTACAGATACGCAGTATTTT.

The J gene is TRBJ2-1, the V gene TRBV24-1; 14 bases line up with TRBD2. The CDR3 has 16 amino acids. The germline gives CDR1 KGHDR, CDR2 SFDVKD. V shed 4 bases, J shed 6 bases, and the junction held 4 bases outside the gene matches. The CDR3 loop reads CATSDRLAGGFNEQFF. The CDR3 DNA follows: TGTGCCACCAGTGACCGACTAGCGGGAGGGTTCAATGAGCAGTTCTTC.

The rearrangement links TRBV19 to TRBJ2-1; the D gene is possibly TRBD2 (6 bases). CDR3 length equals 14 residues. The V gene's germline CDR1 is LNHDA and CDR2 SQIVND (reference sequence). The V end lost 4 bases, the J end lost 5 bases, and 12 bases lay between the germline ends. DNA of the CDR3: TGTGCCAGTAGTACGGGGAGGATGGACAATGAGCAGTTCTTC. Amino acids: CASSTGRMDNEQFF.

J is TRBJ1-1 and V is TRBV7-9; D ambiguous. V dropped 6 bases and J dropped 0 bases, with 5 bases sitting between them. This CDR3 spans 12 amino acids. Germline V gene data show CDR1 as SEHNR and CDR2 as FQNEAQ (reference sequence). The CDR3: CASRRVNTEAFF. CDR3 in DNA: TGTGCCAGCAGGCGGGTGAACACTGAAGCTTTCTTT.

The chain carries TRBV6-2 or TRBV6-3 and TRBJ2-1, with TRBD2 matching 10 bases. Per the germline V gene, CDR1 is MNHEY and CDR2 is SVGEGT. The CDR3 extends over 15 amino acids. After removal of 6 bases from V and 6 bases from J, the junction contained 8 bases not matched to a gene. CDR3 residues: CASSEASGSGNEQFF. CDR3 coding DNA: TGTGCCAGCAGCGAAGCTAGCGGGAGCGGCAATGAGCAGTTCTTC.

The genes are TRBV11-2 and TRBJ2-3; perhaps TRBD1 as D (6 bases). Germline values: CDR1 SGHAT, CDR2 FQNNGV. V was clipped by 1 base and J by 4 bases, with 9 bases between them. The CDR3 runs 14 residues. CDR3 DNA: TGTGCCAGCAGCTTAGGAGGACAGTCAGATACGCAGTATTTT. Residues: CASSLGGQSDTQYF.

This rearrangement joins TRBV30 to TRBJ1-2; unclear D gene. The CDR3 has 15 residues. Germline CDR1 reads GTSNPN; CDR2 reads SVGIG (reference sequence). The germline V and J ends were trimmed by 0 bases and 4 bases, with 15 bases remaining between them. CDR3 nucleotide sequence: TGTGCCTGGAGTGTAGGTCCTGGGCAGGCCTATGGCTACACCTTC. This codes for CAWSVGPGQAYGYTF. The complete variable domain, with remaining parts taken from reference TRBV30 and TRBJ1-2, reads SQTIHQWPATLVQPVGSPLSLECTVEGTSNPNLYWYRQAAGRGLQLLFYSVGIGQISSEVPQNLSASRPQDRQFILSSKKLLLSDSGFYLCAWSVGPGQAYGYTFGSGTRLTVV.

The chain joins TRBV28 to TRBJ2-6, with 7 positions matching TRBD1. Germline CDR1 reads MDHEN; CDR2 reads SYDVKM. The junction had 4 bases not matched to a gene; V was cut back by 6 bases and J by 2 bases. CDR3 size: 15 residues. The CDR3 DNA reads as TGTGCCAGCAGACCAGACAGGGCTGGGGCCAACGTCCTGACTTTC. It specifies CASRPDRAGANVLTF.

The V call is TRBV5-1, the J call TRBJ1-2; D is unclear. Germline CDR1 SGHRS, CDR2 YFSETQ. The ends were cut back, 4 bases at V and 5 bases at J, with 9 bases in the middle. The CDR3 loop spans 12 amino acids. The CDR3 loop reads CASSVDRYGYTF. CDR3 DNA sequence: TGCGCCAGCAGCGTGGACCGGTATGGCTACACCTTC.

In its sample, this clone was seen once. V is TRBV6-6 and J is TRBJ2-5; 10 bases map to TRBD1. Germline V gives CDR1 MNHNY, CDR2 SVGAGI (reference sequence). J was trimmed by 6 bases and V by 7 bases; bases with no gene match: 8. This CDR3 comprises 14 residues. The CDR3 DNA reads as TGTGCCAGCAAATCCGGGACAGGGGATAAGACCCAGTACTTC. Protein: CASKSGTGDKTQYF.

This clone was picked up a small number of times. The chain couples TRBV18 to TRBJ1-5; 7 bases line up with TRBD1. The CDR3 is made up of 15 amino acids. Germline V gene data show CDR1 as KGHSH and CDR2 as LQKENI. Trimming cost V 2 bases and J 7 bases; bases outside gene matches: 8. The CDR3 sequence is CASSPDRTGAQPQHF. The CDR3 DNA is TGTGCCAGCTCACCAGATAGAACAGGGGCACAGCCCCAGCATTTT.

The chain carries TRBV7-2 and TRBJ1-2, with D tentatively TRBD1 (5 bases). Trimming took off 3 bases at V and 6 bases at J, with 20 bases between the two ends. Germline V gene sequence: CDR1 SGHTA, CDR2 FQGNSA. This CDR3 comprises 16 residues. The chain's CDR3 is CASSLGGGGARNGYTF. CDR3 nucleotides: TGTGCCAGCAGCTTGGGGGGTGGTGGGGCGCGTAATGGCTACACCTTC.

This rearrangement joins TRBV11-2 to TRBJ1-1; 7 nucleotides align to TRBD1. The CDR3 has 15 residues. J gave up 4 bases and V 5 bases, and 10 bases lay outside the gene matches. Germline V CDR1 and CDR2: SGHAT, FQNNGV. The CDR3: CASSPEQGSGTEAFF. Here the CDR3 DNA reads TGTGCCAGCAGCCCAGAACAGGGGTCGGGCACTGAAGCTTTCTTT.

The rearrangement uses TRBV7-9 and TRBJ2-3; 9 nucleotides agree with TRBD2. The CDR3 is 18 residues long. Unmatched junction bases numbered 25, after V lost 7 bases and J lost 11 bases. Germline values: CDR1 SEHNR, CDR2 FQNEAQ (reference sequence). CDR3 DNA: TGTGCCAGCACTCCCGCGTCGGGCGGCGGGCGGGGGGGGATCGGGCAGTATTTT. Amino acid sequence: CASTPASGGGRGGIGQYF.

This chain joins TRBV5-1 and TRBJ1-4, with D possibly matching TRBD1 (6 bases). Germline-derived CDR1 and CDR2 are SGHRS and YFSETQ. The ends were cut back, 4 bases at V and 8 bases at J, with 18 bases in the middle. There are 15 residues in the CDR3. The CDR3 nucleotides read TGCGCCAGCAGCGGAACAGGGAGTTCGGAGGAAAAACTGTTTTTT. As protein: CASSGTGSSEEKLFF.

This clone came up a few times. The chain combines TRBV9 with TRBJ2-2; unclear D gene. The CDR3 loop spans 12 amino acids. The germline V gene has CDR1 SGDLS and CDR2 YYNGEE. V dropped 4 bases and J dropped 2 bases, with 3 bases sitting between them. CDR3 coding DNA: TGTGCCAGCAGCCCTAACACCGGGGAGCTGTTTTTT. Amino acids: CASSPNTGELFF.

The chain has TRBV7-6 and TRBJ2-5; TRBD1 matches 8 bases. Germline CDR1 SGHVS, CDR2 FNYEAQ. V was pared by 1 base and J by 5 bases, with 9 bases of the junction left unmatched. The CDR3 runs to 16 residues. The CDR3 here is CASSLGTGGFGETQYF. CDR3 DNA sequence: TGTGCCAGCAGCTTAGGTACAGGGGGTTTCGGTGAGACCCAGTACTTC.

The chain has TRBV19 and TRBJ1-2; D may be TRBD1 (6 bases). This CDR3 has 15 amino acids. V was trimmed by 3 bases and J by 3 bases, leaving 14 bases between them. CDR1 and CDR2 from the germline V gene are LNHDA and SQIVND (reference sequence). CDR3 DNA: TGTGCCAGTAGTATTGATCTACAGGGTTACTATGGCTACACCTTC. Its protein is CASSIDLQGYYGYTF. Complete variable domain (other parts from reference TRBV19 and TRBJ1-2): DGGITQSPKYLFRKEGQNVTLSCEQNLNHDAMYWYRQDPGQGLRLIYYSQIVNDFQKGDIAEGYSVSREKKESFPLTVTSAQKNPTAFYLCASSIDLQGYYGYTFGSGTRLTVV.